Sequencing of this TCR beta chain was carried out in a study of T-cell reconstitution after alpha-beta-depleted transplantation in children. Whole-study findings and limits: Approximately two months post-transplant, alpha-beta T cells reportedly originated from several hundred expanded graft clones. Surviving recipient T cells and thymic progenitors accounted for the high day-60 TCRbeta diversity observed in some patients.

This clonotype was seen ten or more times. Its antigen is not identified. Trimming stripped 3 bases from V and 7 bases from J, with 10 bases between. Germline V gene data show CDR1 as SEHNR and CDR2 as FQNEAQ (reference sequence). CDR3 length: 12 residues. Unique molecular identifiers were used in preparing the TCRbeta library. MiXCR, run by TCRdb on the PCR reads, gives a single entry per CDR3 protein. The sample lists some 460,000 distinct CDR3 sequences; roughly 17% were seen once. The rearrangement links TRBV7-9 to TRBJ2-7; D gene ambiguous. The source of this sequence is a boy less than two years old who had a stem cell transplant for Wiskott-Aldrich syndrome, so the T cells may come from the graft donor. The sequences come from PBMCs, mostly from graft donor cells, collected 360 days after TCRalphabeta/CD19-depleted stem cell transplant. CDR3 DNA sequence: TGTGCCAGCAGCTTCCCTCTACGTGAGCAGTACTTC. It is translated as CASSFPLREQYF.